What follows describes a single T cell receptor beta chain. The antigen is not known. The data belong to a study of vaccination and CD4 T cells after COVID-19. Across the study: The authors used overlapping spike peptides from SARS-CoV-2, HCoV-NL63, HCoV-OC43 and HCoV-229E to stimulate cells. Each control was exposed to a CEFX pool, an HIV-1 Nef pool, or no peptide at all.

Oncomine TCR Beta short-read sequencing was applied to DNA from cultured CD4+ T cells. The authors extracted genomic DNA from cultured CD4+ T cells. TCRdb called the PCR reads again in MiXCR, with one record for every CDR3 protein. Counted here are around 16,000 distinct CDR3 sequences, around 75% occurring once; the ten biggest clones make up about 9.6%. This sample's treatment: roughly ten-day PBMC culture with coronavirus spike peptide pools or control peptides (ViraFEST assay). When approximately ten days of culture had elapsed, CD4+ T cells were isolated by negative selection. The CDR3 is 11 residues long. CDR1 and CDR2 from the germline V gene are SGHDN and FVKESK. V lost 6 bases, J lost 6 bases, and 9 bases lay in between.

The specimen comprised CD4+ T cells from blood, cultured in vitro, sampled after SARS-CoV-2 vaccination. This clonotype originated in a human donor who received a COVID-19 vaccine. The chain carries TRBV14 and TRBJ2-7; D may be TRBD1 or TRBD2 (5 bases each). CDR3 region: CASSLGTEQYF. The CDR3 coding sequence is TGTGCCAGCAGTCTAGGGACCGAGCAGTACTTC.